These 20 T cell receptor beta chains originate from one sample sequenced in a study of shared clonotypes between healthy human individuals. Generated by immunoSEQ multiplex PCR, the TCRdb table keeps only in-frame clones and is missing some. The sample contains about 670,000 clones, about two thirds of which appear only once. Sequenced sample: memory CD4+ T cells sorted from blood. Subset indicated: CD45RA-negative fraction. These receptors all stem from a woman in her twenties or thirties in good health.

This clone was counted between two and nine times. This chain connects TRBV5-1 to TRBJ2-3; 9 nucleotides match TRBD2. Germline CDR1 SGHRS, CDR2 YFSETQ. V shed 3 bases, J shed 4 bases, and the junction held 3 bases outside the gene matches. The CDR3 runs 14 residues. CDR3 sequence (DNA): TGCGCCAGCAGCTGGACTAGCGACGCAGATACGCAGTATTTT. It translates to CASSWTSDADTQYF.

This sequence joins TRBV2 and TRBJ1-1, with 9 bases identical to TRBD1. J lost 4 bases, V lost 7 bases, and 16 bases had no gene match. The CDR3 runs 17 residues. Germline V gene data show CDR1 as SNHLY and CDR2 as FYNNEI. The CDR3 spells CASNAGTGSTETTEAFF. DNA for the CDR3: TGTGCCAGCAATGCCGGGACAGGGTCCACAGAGACCACTGAAGCTTTCTTT. Based on the CDR3 plus reference TRBV2 and TRBJ1-1, the full variable domain is EPEVTQTPSHQVTQMGQEVILRCVPISNHLYFYWYRQILGQKVEFLVSFYNNEISEKSEIFDDQFSVERPDGSNFTLKIRSTKLEDSAMYFCASNAGTGSTETTEAFFGQGTRLTVV.

The V gene is TRBV29-1, the J gene TRBJ2-1; D uncertain. The CDR3 spans 12 residues. Germline CDR1 SQVTM, CDR2 ANQGSEA. The V and J ends lost 7 bases and 2 bases respectively, with 9 bases between them. The CDR3 protein is CSATFAYNEQFF. The CDR3 region has the DNA TGCAGCGCTACCTTTGCCTACAATGAGCAGTTCTTC.

About this clone itself: The sample holds other DNA sequences that translate to the same CDR3. The gene calls are TRBV14 and TRBJ2-7; D is unclear. The CDR3 runs 13 residues. V lost 1 base, J lost 1 base, and 5 bases lay in between. Germline V gene data show CDR1 as SGHDN and CDR2 as FVKESK. The CDR3 DNA is TGTGCCAGCAGCCAAGGGAATTCCTACGAGCAGTACTTC. Protein sequence: CASSQGNSYEQYF. Supplemented by reference TRBV14 and TRBJ2-7, the full variable domain reads EAGVTQFPSHSVIEKGQTVTLRCDPISGHDNLYWYRRVMGKEIKFLLHFVKESKQDESGMPNNRFLAERTGGTYSTLKVQPAELEDSGVYFCASSQGNSYEQYFGPGTRLTVT.

The genes are TRBV5-5 and TRBJ2-7, with TRBD1 matching over 10 bases. Germline CDR1 reads SGHKS; CDR2 reads YYEKEE (reference sequence). The CDR3 loop spans 16 amino acids. The ends lost 0 bases at V and 1 base at J; junction bases unmatched: 4. The chain's CDR3 is CASSLGQGAPSYEQYF. The CDR3 nucleotides are TGTGCCAGCAGCTTGGGACAGGGGGCCCCTTCCTACGAGCAGTACTTC.

The chain uses TRBV19 and TRBJ2-7, with D tentatively TRBD1 (5 bases). V lost 6 bases and J 10 bases, leaving 10 bases between the germline ends. The CDR3 loop spans 10 amino acids. CDR1 is LNHDA and CDR2 is SQIVND in the germline V gene (reference sequence). The CDR3 region is CASSGRGQYF. DNA of the CDR3: TGTGCCAGTAGCGGAAGGGGCCAGTACTTC.

The genes are TRBV5-4 and TRBJ2-4, with TRBD1 identical over 12 bases. The CDR3 extends over 18 amino acids. With V trimmed by 3 bases and J by 8 bases, 15 bases remained unmatched. CDR1 and CDR2 from the germline V gene are SGHNT and YYREEE (reference sequence). CDR3 protein: CASSSNSGTGGPGDIQYF. As DNA, the CDR3 is TGTGCCAGCAGCTCAAATTCCGGGACAGGGGGCCCTGGGGACATTCAGTACTTC.

This clone was counted only a few times. This sequence joins TRBV4-2 and TRBJ1-3, with 8 bases matching TRBD1. This CDR3 is built from 16 residues. V shed 0 bases and J 4 bases; nucleotides not matched to a gene: 5. Per germline, CDR1 LGHNA and CDR2 YNFKEQ. In DNA, the CDR3 is TGTGCCAGCAGCCAAGACCAGGGGGCGTGGGGAAACACCATATATTTT. This gives the protein CASSQDQGAWGNTIYF.

This clone came up a few times. V and J are TRBV2 and TRBJ2-5; 15 bases align to TRBD2. After removal of 6 bases from V and 7 bases from J, the junction contained 12 bases not matched to a gene. The length of the CDR3 is 17 residues. Germline CDR1 SNHLY, CDR2 FYNNEI. The CDR3 sequence: CASRQGLAGGHPRTQYF. The CDR3 DNA sequence: TGTGCCAGCAGACAAGGACTAGCGGGAGGGCACCCAAGGACCCAGTACTTC.

This rearrangement joins TRBV9 to TRBJ1-1, with TRBD1 matching over 8 bases. Germline lookup yields CDR1 SGDLS and CDR2 YYNGEE. This CDR3 has 16 residues. The J segment lost 5 bases and the V segment lost 4 bases, leaving 13 bases of the junction unmatched. CDR3 amino acids: CASSFHPTGAGTEAFF. The CDR3 DNA is TGTGCCAGCAGCTTTCACCCGACAGGGGCAGGGACTGAAGCTTTCTTT.

The gene calls are TRBV2 and TRBJ1-2; no clear D. V lost 6 bases and J lost 0, with 11 bases in between. The CDR3 loop spans 14 amino acids. Germline V gives CDR1 SNHLY, CDR2 FYNNEI. The CDR3 DNA reads TGTGCCAGCAGCCCGCGGGGAGCTAACTATGGCTACACCTTC. It is translated as CASSPRGANYGYTF.

This clone has only a few counts. V is TRBV7-9 and J is TRBJ1-2, with D unresolved. The germline V gene encodes CDR1 SEHNR and CDR2 FQNEAQ (reference sequence). CDR3 length: 12 residues. V was clipped by 1 base and J by 4 bases, with 4 bases between them. The CDR3 is CASSLEVYGYTF. CDR3 coding DNA: TGTGCCAGCAGCTTAGAGGTCTATGGCTACACCTTC.

The chain couples TRBV29-1 to TRBJ2-1; no firm D call. Trimming shortened V by 3 bases and J by 4 bases, and 4 bases separated the two germline ends. The CDR3 has 11 amino acids. Germline V gene data show CDR1 as SQVTM and CDR2 as ANQGSEA. The CDR3 DNA follows: TGCAGCGTTGACGGATACAATGAGCAGTTCTTC. Translated: CSVDGYNEQFF.

DNA of the CDR3: TGTGCCAGCAGCACCCACCGGGACTCAGGACGCTCCTACGAGCAGTACTTC. Amino acid sequence: CASSTHRDSGRSYEQYF. The genes are TRBV11-2 and TRBJ2-7; D possibly corresponds to TRBD2 (6 bases). The CDR3 is made up of 17 amino acids. Deletions cut 5 bases from V and 0 bases from J, with 20 bases between. Germline V gene lookup returns CDR1 SGHAT and CDR2 FQNNGV.

The chain recombines TRBV11-3 with TRBJ2-5; D is unresolved. The germline V gene encodes CDR1 SGHNT and CDR2 YENEEA. V shed 2 bases and J shed 5 bases, with 3 bases lying between them. The CDR3 consists of 11 residues. The CDR3 is CASSLLETQYF. CDR3 coding DNA: TGTGCCAGCAGCTTACTGGAGACCCAGTACTTC.

This clone has a handful of counts. V usage is TRBV28 and J usage is TRBJ2-3; D perhaps matches TRBD1 (5 bases). This CDR3 comprises 15 residues. Germline CDR1 and CDR2: MDHEN and SYDVKM. V lost 5 bases, J lost 2 bases, and 14 bases lay in between. The CDR3 is CASSGARYNTDTQYF. CDR3 bases: TGTGCCAGCAGTGGGGCTAGGTATAACACAGATACGCAGTATTTT.

V gene TRBV5-1 combines with J gene TRBJ2-3; 7 bases map to TRBD2. CDR3 length: 14 residues. From germline, CDR1 is SGHRS and CDR2 YFSETQ. The ends lost 0 bases at V and 6 bases at J; junction bases unmatched: 4. The CDR3 here is CASSLGGSRDTQYF. In DNA form, the CDR3 reads TGCGCCAGCAGCTTGGGCGGGAGTAGGGATACGCAGTATTTT.

This clone was counted only a few times. The chain recombines TRBV11-2 with TRBJ2-3, with TRBD2 as a possible D gene (6 bases). Per the germline V gene, CDR1 is SGHAT and CDR2 is FQNNGV. The CDR3 is 16 amino acids. Trimming shortened V by 5 bases and J by 4 bases, and 19 bases separated the two germline ends. DNA for the CDR3: TGTGCCAGCAGCACCCTGCCTAGCGTCATCCCAGATACGCAGTATTTT. Translating gives CASSTLPSVIPDTQYF.

The chain recombines TRBV7-6 with TRBJ1-2; D remains unclear. The V gene's germline CDR1 is SGHVS and CDR2 FNYEAQ. The CDR3 is 13 amino acids. Trimming pared 5 bases from V and 6 bases from J, leaving 13 bases between. CDR3 DNA: TGTGCCAGCAGCCCCCGCCCCGGACATGGCTACACCTTC. Its protein is CASSPRPGHGYTF. The variable domain in full, completed from reference TRBV7-6 and TRBJ1-2, reads GAGVSQSPRYKVTKRGQDVALRCDPISGHVSLYWYRQALGQGPEFLTYFNYEAQQDKSGLPNDRFSAERPEGSISTLTIQRTEQRDSAMYRCASSPRPGHGYTFGSGTRLTVV.

This clone was recorded a few times. The rearrangement uses TRBV7-6 and TRBJ2-5; possibly TRBD2 for D (5 bases). V was clipped by 5 bases and J by 5 bases, with 18 bases between them. The CDR3 is 15 amino acids. The germline CDR1 and CDR2 sequences are SGHVS and FNYEAQ. CDR3 in amino acids: CASSGGFGRYETQYF. The CDR3 nucleotides are TGTGCCAGCAGCGGCGGGTTTGGGAGATATGAGACCCAGTACTTC.